The 22 T cell receptor beta chains reported below all come from one sample, sequenced in a study of cytomegalovirus exposure and HLA in healthy donors. Primers included in the PCR were 60 Vbeta and 13 Jbeta primers. Some clones are missing from TCRdb's copy, which holds only in-frame ones; the method was immunoSEQ multiplex PCR. This table has 200,000 or so clones, approximately 84% appearing once. Sequencing used PBMCs. Source of these receptors: a woman aged 30 to 39 in good health and CMV-seropositive.

This chain uses TRBV6-7 with TRBJ2-4; TRBD1 is a possible D gene (5 bases). TRBV6-7 is flagged as an ORF with uncertain function. CDR3 length: 21 amino acids. The V end lost 0 bases, the J end lost 0 bases, and 24 bases lay between the germline ends. CDR3 sequence: CASSYSIDRRQAISAKNIQYF. In nucleotides, the CDR3 is TGTGCCAGCAGTTACTCCATCGACAGAAGGCAGGCAATCTCAGCCAAAAACATTCAGTACTTC.

This clone appeared once. The CDR3 region is CASKGQGGRAFF. The CDR3 nucleotides are TGCGCCAGCAAGGGACAGGGGGGTCGAGCTTTCTTT. The chain recombines TRBV4-1 with TRBJ1-1, with TRBD1 identical over 11 bases. Germline loops: CDR1 MGHRA, CDR2 YSYEKL. The CDR3 is made up of 12 amino acids. The trim removed 7 bases at V and 10 bases at J, leaving 5 bases unmatched.

V and J are TRBV28 and TRBJ2-7, with 8 bases matching TRBD1. There are 14 residues in the CDR3. The J segment lost 0 bases and the V segment lost 6 bases, leaving 4 bases of the junction unmatched. Germline-derived CDR1 and CDR2 are MDHEN and SYDVKM. Here the CDR3 DNA reads TGTGCCAGCAGGCGGACAGGGAGCTCCTACGAGCAGTACTTC. It encodes CASRRTGSSYEQYF.

V usage is TRBV6-6 and J usage is TRBJ2-1; TRBD2 matches at 9 bases. CDR1 MNHNY and CDR2 SVGAGI come from the germline V gene (reference sequence). Trimming at V came to 4 bases and at J to 7 bases, leaving 5 bases not matched to a gene. This CDR3 has 14 residues. CDR3 in DNA: TGTGCCAGCAGTTGGGCTAGCGGGGCGAATGAGCAGTTCTTC. The encoded protein is CASSWASGANEQFF.

This chain uses TRBV6-5 with TRBJ1-1; D is unclear. Germline values: CDR1 MNHEY, CDR2 SVGAGI. The germline V and J ends were trimmed by 0 bases and 0 bases, with 8 bases remaining between them. The CDR3 spans 15 residues. The CDR3 sequence: CASSYSRSMNTEAFF. Here the CDR3 DNA reads TGTGCCAGCAGTTACTCGAGATCAATGAACACTGAAGCTTTCTTT.

This chain joins TRBV19 and TRBJ1-5; TRBD1 is a possible D gene (5 bases). V lost 7 bases and J lost 7, with 20 bases in between. Germline loops: CDR1 LNHDA, CDR2 SQIVND (reference sequence). CDR3 size: 15 residues. Here the CDR3 DNA reads TGTGCCAGTACCTTCGCGGCAGGGAGCGGGCAGCCCCAGCATTTT. It is translated as CASTFAAGSGQPQHF.

The chain uses TRBV4-1 and TRBJ2-7; no definite D call. The germline CDR1 and CDR2 sequences are MGHRA and YSYEKL. Trimming took off 3 bases at V and 3 bases at J, with 6 bases between the two ends. CDR3 length: 12 residues. DNA of the CDR3: TGCGCCAGCAGCCAGAATAGCTACGAGCAGTACTTC. This translates into CASSQNSYEQYF.

This chain connects TRBV27 to TRBJ2-7; D gene ambiguous. V gave up 3 bases and J gave up 1 base, with 16 bases separating them. The CDR3 length is 16 residues. Germline V CDR1 and CDR2: MNHEY, SMNVEV (reference sequence). The CDR3 spells CASSLSGFDGSYEQYF. The CDR3 region has the DNA TGTGCCAGCAGTTTGTCTGGGTTCGACGGGTCCTACGAGCAGTACTTC.

This sequence joins TRBV28 and TRBJ1-4; D is undetermined. V dropped 4 bases and J dropped 7 bases, with 10 bases sitting between them. Looked up from germline, CDR1 is MDHEN and CDR2 is SYDVKM. The CDR3 has 13 amino acids. CDR3 sequence reads: CASSSLSGEKLFF. The CDR3, as DNA: TGTGCCAGCAGTTCCCTGTCAGGTGAAAAACTGTTTTTT.

The chain is built from TRBV2 and TRBJ2-7, with D hard to call. V was cut by 2 bases and J by 0 bases, with 8 bases left in between. Germline lookup yields CDR1 SNHLY and CDR2 FYNNEI. The CDR3 contains 14 residues. The chain's CDR3 is CASSELLSSYEQYF. Here the CDR3 DNA reads TGTGCCAGCAGTGAACTTCTCAGCTCCTACGAGCAGTACTTC.

The CDR3 nucleotides read TGCGCCAGCAGCTTGCCTGCAGGGGGCGACGAGCAGTACTTC. Its protein product is CASSLPAGGDEQYF. The chain employs TRBV5-1 and TRBJ2-7; 8 bases are shared with TRBD1. V shed 1 base and J 5 bases; nucleotides not matched to a gene: 5. The CDR3 runs to 14 residues. The V gene's germline CDR1 is SGHRS and CDR2 YFSETQ.

V and J are TRBV27 and TRBJ2-7; 10 bases map to TRBD1. Unmatched junction bases numbered 12, after V lost 3 bases and J lost 1 base. The CDR3 spans 18 residues. The V gene's germline CDR1 is MNHEY and CDR2 SMNVEV (reference sequence). CDR3 DNA sequence: TGTGCCAGCAGTTTTTTGGTGCCGACAGGGGGCCTGTCCTACGAGCAGTACTTC. Its translation is CASSFLVPTGGLSYEQYF.

The rearrangement joins TRBV10-3 to TRBJ2-7; tentative D call: TRBD2 (6 bases). V dropped 10 bases and J dropped 2 bases, with 15 bases sitting between them. The germline V gene encodes CDR1 ENHRY and CDR2 SYGVKD. The CDR3 is 13 amino acids. CDR3 sequence reads: CATLDAGPYEQYF. CDR3 nucleotide sequence: TGTGCCACCTTGGATGCGGGGCCCTACGAGCAGTACTTC.

The V gene is TRBV6-1, the J gene TRBJ2-1, with 8 bases aligning to TRBD2. Looked up from germline, CDR1 is MNHNS and CDR2 is SASEGT. V gave up 3 bases and J gave up 7 bases; unmatched junction bases: 5. The CDR3 consists of 14 residues. The CDR3 reads CASSESRGGNEQFF. CDR3 bases: TGTGCCAGCAGTGAGTCTCGGGGGGGAAATGAGCAGTTCTTC.

The chain combines TRBV5-1 with TRBJ1-1; D might be TRBD1 (5 bases). V was pared by 2 bases and J by 7 bases, with 9 bases between. Germline values: CDR1 SGHRS, CDR2 YFSETQ. The CDR3 has 12 residues. The CDR3 nucleotides are TGCGCCAGCAGCTTCGACAGTCGTGAAGCTTTCTTT. Translating gives CASSFDSREAFF.

This clone has only one observation. The chain employs TRBV7-9 and TRBJ1-4, with D tentatively TRBD1 (6 bases). The ends were cut back, 5 bases at V and 4 bases at J, with 11 bases in the middle. The germline V gene encodes CDR1 SEHNR and CDR2 FQNEAQ (reference sequence). The CDR3 runs to 14 residues. CDR3 DNA: TGTGCCAGCAGCCTAGGACAGTTTAATGAAAAACTGTTTTTT. Protein product: CASSLGQFNEKLFF.

This chain links TRBV5-4 with TRBJ1-2, with a tentative D call TRBD1 (6 bases). This CDR3 comprises 15 residues. V was trimmed by 3 bases and J by 2 bases, leaving 14 bases between them. Germline V lookup: CDR1 SGHNT, CDR2 YYREEE (reference sequence). The CDR3 sequence: CASSSGTQGNYGYTF. The CDR3, as DNA: TGTGCCAGCAGCTCGGGGACACAGGGAAACTATGGCTACACCTTC.

The gene calls are TRBV7-9 and TRBJ1-2; D gene unclear. In germline, CDR1 is SEHNR, CDR2 FQNEAQ (reference sequence). The CDR3 loop spans 13 amino acids. Between the trimmed V and J ends, which lost 1 base and 7 bases, there was a span of 10 bases. In DNA form, the CDR3 reads TGTGCCAGCAGCTTAGGACATATGGTTGGCTACACCTTC. Amino acids: CASSLGHMVGYTF.

CDR3 loop: CASSSAVDRAYGYTF. CDR3 DNA sequence: TGCGCCAGCAGCTCGGCTGTGGACAGGGCCTATGGCTACACCTTC. This chain links TRBV5-1 with TRBJ1-2; 8 bases agree with TRBD1. Looked up from germline, CDR1 is SGHRS and CDR2 is YFSETQ. The ends lost 3 bases at V and 4 bases at J; junction bases unmatched: 8. The CDR3 runs 15 residues.

The chain uses TRBV6-5 and TRBJ2-7, with unresolved D. Germline values: CDR1 MNHEY, CDR2 SVGAGI. The CDR3 is 12 residues long. Trimming stripped 0 bases from V and 4 bases from J, with 4 bases between. The DNA for the CDR3 is TGTGCCAGCAGTTACTCGAGGTACGAGCAGTACTTC. It codes for CASSYSRYEQYF.

The rearrangement joins TRBV7-9 to TRBJ2-1; the match to TRBD2 covers 13 bases. The CDR3 extends over 17 amino acids. With V trimmed by 6 bases and J by 5 bases, 10 bases remained unmatched. Germline-derived CDR1 and CDR2 are SEHNR and FQNEAQ (reference sequence). The CDR3 nucleotides are TGTGCCAGCAGGAAACTAGCGGGAGGGCGATTTGACAATGAGCAGTTCTTC. Its protein is CASRKLAGGRFDNEQFF. The entire variable domain, with the rest obtained from reference TRBV7-9 and TRBJ2-1, is as follows: DTGVSQNPRHKITKRGQNVTFRCDPISEHNRLYWYRQTLGQGPEFLTYFQNEAQLEKSRLLSDRFSAERPKGSFSTLEIQRTEQGDSAMYLCASRKLAGGRFDNEQFFGPGTRLTVL.

The rearrangement uses TRBV19 and TRBJ2-7, with a possible D match to TRBD2 (7 bases). Germline V gives CDR1 LNHDA, CDR2 SQIVND (reference sequence). Deletions cut 4 bases from V and 3 bases from J, with 19 bases between. CDR3 length: 16 amino acids. CDR3 sequence (DNA): TGTGCCAGTAGTACCACAGGGACCGGGGGGTTCTACGAGCAGTACTTC. This sequence encodes CASSTTGTGGFYEQYF.